A selection of T cell receptor beta chains follows, all from one sample in a study of blood T cells in healthy people across ages. TCRdb re-called the 5' RACE reads with MiXCR, one entry per CDR3 protein. The sample lists 800,000 to 950,000 distinct CDR3 sequences; just under 30% were seen once. This sample also belongs to another study, concerning T cells of mothers and their children.

The specimen was blood. These receptors came from a woman in her thirties or forties in good health. Both conserved end residues are part of each CDR3. The D gene is left open where the match is weak. Expanded clones get a size class; other rows say once, few or many, or leave the size out.

d_call	clone_size	v_call	j_call	cdr3_nt	cdr3_aa
.	few	TRBV14	TRBJ1-4	TGTGCCAGCAGCCAAGATGTTGGGACTAATGAAAAACTGTTTTTT	CASSQDVGTNEKLFF
TRBD2	.	TRBV18	TRBJ2-3	TGTGCCAGCTCACCAGGGCTAGCGGGGTTGGATGCGCAGTATTTT	CASSPGLAGLDAQYF
TRBD2	.	TRBV20-1	TRBJ2-7	TGCAGTGCTACGACTGGAAGCGGGGGGGTTGACGAGCAGTACTTC	CSATTGSGGVDEQYF
.	many	TRBV30	TRBJ2-1	TGTGCCTGGAGTGTACAGTCCGAGTGGATCGAGCAGTTCTTC	CAWSVQSEWIEQFF
.	.	TRBV7-8	TRBJ2-7	TGTGCCAGCAGCTTATCAGGACTGGCCTCCTACGAGCAGTACTTC	CASSLSGLASYEQYF
.	few	TRBV4-1	TRBJ1-1	TGCGCCAGCAGCCAAGGAAGGGTCACTGAAGCTTTCTTT	CASSQGRVTEAFF
.	.	TRBV7-9	TRBJ1-1	TGTGCCAGCATCCCCTCGATGCGGCAGGGCCCTAACACTGAAGCTTTCTTT	CASIPSMRQGPNTEAFF
TRBD2	many	TRBV18	TRBJ2-3	TGTGCCAGCTCACCAGTAGCGGGGAGCACAGATACGCAGTATTTT	CASSPVAGSTDTQYF
.	.	TRBV27	TRBJ2-1	TGTGCCAGCAGTTTCGCGGAGGGGGCCTACAATGAGCAGTTCTTC	CASSFAEGAYNEQFF
.	.	TRBV4-3	TRBJ2-3	TGCGCCAGCAGCCGACGAGCCAGGGCAGATACGCAGTATTTT	CASSRRARADTQYF
TRBD2	.	TRBV28	TRBJ2-7	TGTGCCAGCAATTTACTAGCGGGGGGGCCCGCGCAGTACTTC	CASNLLAGGPAQYF
TRBD1	many	TRBV9	TRBJ2-4	TGTGCCAGCAGCGTAGCTCCGGGACAGGGAGACATTCAGTACTTC	CASSVAPGQGDIQYF
.	.	TRBV9	TRBJ2-7	TGTGCCAGCAGCGTAAACCCTAGCTGGTATGAGCAGTACTTC	CASSVNPSWYEQYF
TRBD1	.	TRBV12-5	TRBJ1-1	TGTGCTAGTGGTCATGGACAGGGGACCGAGAACACTGAAGCTTTCTTT	CASGHGQGTENTEAFF
TRBD1	.	TRBV28	TRBJ1-2	TGTGCCAGCAGTATCTCGACAGGGGTTGGGTATGGCTACACCTTC	CASSISTGVGYGYTF
.	.	TRBV6-5	TRBJ1-1	TGTGCCGCGCTCGACCAGACGAACACTGAAGCTTTCTTT	CAALDQTNTEAFF
.	many	TRBV6-5	TRBJ2-7	TGTGCCAGCAGCCGTTCGATGTCTGGCGCAAACTCCTACGAGCAGTACTTC	CASSRSMSGANSYEQYF
.	few	TRBV3-1	TRBJ1-2	TGTGCCAGCAGCCAAAAAGGGTACGGAGATGGCTACACCTTC	CASSQKGYGDGYTF
TRBD1	.	TRBV20-1	TRBJ1-2	TGCAGTGCTAGGGGGACAGGGGACTATGGCTACACCTTC	CSARGTGDYGYTF
TRBD1	.	TRBV3-1	TRBJ2-2	TGTGCCAGCAGCCGGGGACAGGGGGTCGGGGAGCTGTTTTTT	CASSRGQGVGELFF
.	few	TRBV4-3	TRBJ2-2	TGCGCCAGCAGCCAACTCCCCGGGACGGTCACCGGGGAGCTGTTTTTT	CASSQLPGTVTGELFF
.	few	TRBV12-3/TRBV12-4	TRBJ1-2	TGTGCCAGCAGCAAGACAGGCCCTGGCTACACCTTC	CASSKTGPGYTF
.	many	TRBV10-3	TRBJ1-2	TGTGCCATCAGCCGATCGGACAGCATAAACTATGGCTACACCTTC	CAISRSDSINYGYTF
.	.	TRBV7-9	TRBJ2-1	TGTGCCAGCAGCTCTTGGGGTAGCAGGGGAGATGAGCAGTTCTTC	CASSSWGSRGDEQFF
.	many	TRBV11-2	TRBJ2-1	TGTGCCAGCAGCTCCGGGGGACAATTCACGTTCTTC	CASSSGGQFTFF
.	few	TRBV4-1	TRBJ1-2	TGCGCCAGCAGCCAAGGTTGGGGGGGCGCGCATGGCTACACCTTC	CASSQGWGGAHGYTF
.	many	TRBV9	TRBJ2-7	TGTGCCAGCAGCGTAGCAACTCAATCCTACGAGCAGTACTTC	CASSVATQSYEQYF
TRBD1	many	TRBV12-3/TRBV12-4	TRBJ2-1	TGTGCCAGCACCGATACGGACAGGAAGGGTGAGCAGTTCTTC	CASTDTDRKGEQFF
.	.	TRBV7-2	TRBJ2-7	TGTGCCAGCAGCTCCCCAGTCCATGAAACAGGGTTCTACGAGCAGTACTTC	CASSSPVHETGFYEQYF
.	.	TRBV9	TRBJ1-2	TGTGCCAGCAGCTCCCGGTTGGGGGGCTATGGCTACACCTTC	CASSSRLGGYGYTF
.	.	TRBV6-6	TRBJ2-3	TGTGCCAGCAGTTACTCGGCTAGTGGGGACCCAGATACGCAGTATTTT	CASSYSASGDPDTQYF
.	.	TRBV28	TRBJ1-2	TGTGCCAGCAGTTGGGGGGGTTTGGTTTCCTATGGCTACACCTTC	CASSWGGLVSYGYTF
.	few	TRBV6-4	TRBJ2-1	TGTGCCAGCAGTGACTCCTCCCGCGGAGGTAATGAGCAGTTCTTC	CASSDSSRGGNEQFF
.	.	TRBV6-2/TRBV6-3	TRBJ1-1	TGTGCCAGCAGCCGACAGGCGGTAAACACTGAAGCTTTCTTT	CASSRQAVNTEAFF
TRBD2	.	TRBV3-1	TRBJ2-3	TGTGCCAGCAGCCGGGTCGGGACTAGCGGGGATAGTTTCCATACGCAGTATTTT	CASSRVGTSGDSFHTQYF
.	few	TRBV5-1	TRBJ2-3	TGCGCCAGCAGCTGGGACGGCCTTCCGTCAGCGGATACGCAGTATTTT	CASSWDGLPSADTQYF
TRBD1	many	TRBV4-1	TRBJ1-6	TGCGCCAGCAGCCAAGAAACAGGGGGCTATTCACCCCTCCACTTT	CASSQETGGYSPLHF